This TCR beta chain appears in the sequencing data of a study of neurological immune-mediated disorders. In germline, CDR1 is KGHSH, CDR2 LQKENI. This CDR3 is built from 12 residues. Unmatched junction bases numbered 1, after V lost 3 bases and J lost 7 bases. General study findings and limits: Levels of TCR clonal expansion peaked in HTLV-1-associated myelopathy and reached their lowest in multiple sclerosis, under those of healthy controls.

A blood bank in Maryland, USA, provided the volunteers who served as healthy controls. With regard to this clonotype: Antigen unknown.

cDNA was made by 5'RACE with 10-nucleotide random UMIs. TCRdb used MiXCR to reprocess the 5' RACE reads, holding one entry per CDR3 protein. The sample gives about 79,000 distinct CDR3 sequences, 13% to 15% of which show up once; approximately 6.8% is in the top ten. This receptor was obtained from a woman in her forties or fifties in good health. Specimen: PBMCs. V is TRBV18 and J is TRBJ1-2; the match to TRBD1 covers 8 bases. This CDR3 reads CASSPQGAGYTF. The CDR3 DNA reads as TGTGCCAGCTCACCCCAGGGGGCTGGCTACACCTTC.